This T cell receptor beta chain was captured by sequencing in a study of regulatory T cells in long-lasting Graves disease. Researchers made TCR beta libraries by using iRepertoire HTBI primers and running Arm-PCR on CDR3 regions. As processed by the authors: Gene usage covered 50 to 75 TRBV and more than 13 TRBJ segments. TCRdb used MiXCR to reprocess the multiplex PCR reads, holding one entry per CDR3 protein. These V and J calls derive from TCRdb rather than the authors' analysis. The top ten clones hold approximately 25% of a sample with about 530,000 distinct CDR3 sequences, roughly a sixth of them seen once. The CDR3 loop spans 14 amino acids. Germline trimming cut 6 bases from V and 3 bases from J; bases unmatched to any gene: 6. CDR1 is SNHLY and CDR2 is FYNNEI in the germline V gene. This sample's time point: newly diagnosed GD, antithyroid drugs for less than 3 months. With RNA extracted from PBMCs as input, the TCR library was made.

This same sample was also part of a study on T cells in Graves' hyperthyroidism and ophthalmopathy.

This receptor was identified in a woman aged 35-65 years with Graves disease. The chain carries TRBV2 and TRBJ2-7, with 9 bases lining up with TRBD1. The sequencing here drew on peripheral blood mononuclear cells (PBMCs), taken at new diagnosis, from a patient treated with antithyroid drugs. CDR3 bases: TGTGCCAGCAGGAAGGACAGGGGCGGCTACGAGCAGTACTTC. This translates into CASRKDRGGYEQYF.